The present TCR beta chain was sequenced within a study of blood T cell repertoires in COVID-19. Study summary: Donors in the United States, Italy and Spain gave samples during acute or convalescent COVID-19.

Clones were read by immunoSEQ multiplex PCR, and TCRdb kept only the in-frame ones, dropping some. The sample lists roughly 390,000 clones, about 87% occurring once. This clone was detected only once. This TCR was sampled from a woman aged 25 to 39 with COVID-19, enrolled during active disease. Sequencing input: peripheral blood.

This chain's CDR3 is CASSPDLGNTIYF. CDR3 nucleotides: TGTGCCAGCAGCCCCGACTTGGGAAACACCATATATTTT. The gene calls are TRBV7-9 and TRBJ1-3; D remains ambiguous. The length of the CDR3 is 13 residues. Germline CDR1 is SEHNR and CDR2 is FQNEAQ (reference sequence). Trimming pared 5 bases from V and 4 bases from J, leaving 9 bases between.